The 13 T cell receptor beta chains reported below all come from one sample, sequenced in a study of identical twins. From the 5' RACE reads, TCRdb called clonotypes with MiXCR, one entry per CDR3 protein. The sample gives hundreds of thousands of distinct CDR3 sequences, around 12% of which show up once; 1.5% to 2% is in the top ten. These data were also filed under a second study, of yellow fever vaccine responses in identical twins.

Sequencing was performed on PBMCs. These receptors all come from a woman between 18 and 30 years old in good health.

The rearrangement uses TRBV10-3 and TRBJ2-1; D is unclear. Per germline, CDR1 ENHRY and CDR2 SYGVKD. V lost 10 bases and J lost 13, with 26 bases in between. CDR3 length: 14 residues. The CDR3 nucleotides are TGTGCCAGAAAACCCACGCCCCAGGATCCCCTTCAGTTCTTC. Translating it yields CARKPTPQDPLQFF.

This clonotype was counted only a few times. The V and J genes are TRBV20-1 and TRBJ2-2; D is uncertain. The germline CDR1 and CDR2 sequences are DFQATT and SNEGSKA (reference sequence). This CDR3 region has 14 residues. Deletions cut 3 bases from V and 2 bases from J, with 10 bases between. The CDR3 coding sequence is TGCAGTGCTAGTCGTCAAACCAACACCGGGGAGCTGTTTTTT. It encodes CSASRQTNTGELFF.

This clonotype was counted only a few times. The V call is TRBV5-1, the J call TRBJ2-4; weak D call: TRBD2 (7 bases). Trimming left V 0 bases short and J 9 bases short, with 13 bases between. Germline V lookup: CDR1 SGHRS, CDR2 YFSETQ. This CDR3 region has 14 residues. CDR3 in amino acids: CASSLVQGGGIQYF. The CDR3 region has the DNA TGCGCCAGCAGCTTGGTCCAGGGAGGGGGCATTCAGTACTTC. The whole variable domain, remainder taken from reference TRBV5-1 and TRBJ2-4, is KAGVTQTPRYLIKTRGQQVTLSCSPISGHRSVSWYQQTPGQGLQFLFEYFSETQRNKGNFPGRFSGRQFSNSRSEMNVSTLELGDSALYLCASSLVQGGGIQYFGAGTRLSVL.

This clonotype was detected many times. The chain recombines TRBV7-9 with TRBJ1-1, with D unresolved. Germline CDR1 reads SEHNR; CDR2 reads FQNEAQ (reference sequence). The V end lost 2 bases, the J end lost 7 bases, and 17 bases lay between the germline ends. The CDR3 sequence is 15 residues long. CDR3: CASSLSRLGRYEAFF. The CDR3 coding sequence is TGTGCCAGCAGCTTAAGTCGGTTGGGCCGGTATGAAGCTTTCTTT.

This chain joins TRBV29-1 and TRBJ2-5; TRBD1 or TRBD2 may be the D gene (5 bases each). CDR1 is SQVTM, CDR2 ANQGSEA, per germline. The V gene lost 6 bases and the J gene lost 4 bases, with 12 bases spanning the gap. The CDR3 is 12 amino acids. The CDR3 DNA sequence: TGCAGCGTAAAAAGTGGGGGAGAGACCCAGTACTTC. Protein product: CSVKSGGETQYF.

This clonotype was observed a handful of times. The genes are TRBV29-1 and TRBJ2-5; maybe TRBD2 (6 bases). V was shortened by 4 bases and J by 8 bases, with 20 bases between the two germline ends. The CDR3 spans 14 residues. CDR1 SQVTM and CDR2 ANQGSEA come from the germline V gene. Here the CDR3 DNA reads TGCAGCGTTGTGGCTCTGGGGGGATCTGATACCCAGTACTTC. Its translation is CSVVALGGSDTQYF.

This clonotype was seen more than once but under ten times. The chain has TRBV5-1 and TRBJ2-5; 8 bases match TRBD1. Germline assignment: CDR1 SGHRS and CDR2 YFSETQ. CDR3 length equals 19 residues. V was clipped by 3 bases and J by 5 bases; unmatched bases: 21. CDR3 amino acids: CASSSPLYPGQEELETQYF. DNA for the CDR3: TGCGCCAGCAGCTCCCCCCTATACCCGGGACAGGAGGAGTTGGAGACCCAGTACTTC.

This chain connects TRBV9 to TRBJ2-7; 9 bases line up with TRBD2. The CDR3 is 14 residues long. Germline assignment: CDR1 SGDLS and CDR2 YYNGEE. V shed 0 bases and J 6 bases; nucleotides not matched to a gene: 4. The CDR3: CASSVEEAGGEQYF. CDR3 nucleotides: TGTGCCAGCAGCGTAGAGGAAGCGGGGGGCGAGCAGTACTTC.

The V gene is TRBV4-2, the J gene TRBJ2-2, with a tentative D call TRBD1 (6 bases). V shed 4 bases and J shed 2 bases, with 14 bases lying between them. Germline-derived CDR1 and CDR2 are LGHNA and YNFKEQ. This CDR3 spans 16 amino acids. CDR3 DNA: TGTGCCAGCAGCCCACGAAAGGGGACAAACACCGGGGAGCTGTTTTTT. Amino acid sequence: CASSPRKGTNTGELFF.

The CDR3 bases are TGTGCCAGCAGTTTATGGACGGGCCCGGGGCGGGAAAAACTGTTTTTT. The encoded protein is CASSLWTGPGREKLFF. The chain is built from TRBV27 and TRBJ1-4, with a tentative D call TRBD1 (5 bases). Looked up from germline, CDR1 is MNHEY and CDR2 is SMNVEV (reference sequence). The CDR3 is 16 residues long. The V gene lost 1 base and the J gene lost 8 bases, with 17 bases spanning the gap.

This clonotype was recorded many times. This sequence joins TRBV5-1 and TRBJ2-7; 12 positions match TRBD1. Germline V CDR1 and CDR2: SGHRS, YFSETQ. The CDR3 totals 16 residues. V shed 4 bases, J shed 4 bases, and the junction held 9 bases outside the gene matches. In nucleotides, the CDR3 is TGCGCCAGCAGCGCTGCCGGGACAGGGGGCATGTACGAGCAGTACTTC. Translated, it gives CASSAAGTGGMYEQYF.

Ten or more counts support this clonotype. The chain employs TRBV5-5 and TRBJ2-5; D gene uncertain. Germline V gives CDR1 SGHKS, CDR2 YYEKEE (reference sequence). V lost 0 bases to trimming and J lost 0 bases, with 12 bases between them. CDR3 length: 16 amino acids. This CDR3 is CASSLGIPEYQETQYF. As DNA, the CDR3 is TGTGCCAGCAGCTTGGGAATACCCGAATACCAAGAGACCCAGTACTTC.

The CDR3 DNA reads TGTGCCAGCAGTGGGAGAGAAGGTTTAGCCAAAAACATTCAGTACTTC. It yields the protein CASSGREGLAKNIQYF. The J gene is TRBJ2-4, the V gene TRBV25-1; D not resolved. Germline V gives CDR1 MGHDK, CDR2 SYGVNS. This CDR3 has 16 amino acids. Trimming took off 4 bases at V and 0 bases at J, with 13 bases between the two ends.